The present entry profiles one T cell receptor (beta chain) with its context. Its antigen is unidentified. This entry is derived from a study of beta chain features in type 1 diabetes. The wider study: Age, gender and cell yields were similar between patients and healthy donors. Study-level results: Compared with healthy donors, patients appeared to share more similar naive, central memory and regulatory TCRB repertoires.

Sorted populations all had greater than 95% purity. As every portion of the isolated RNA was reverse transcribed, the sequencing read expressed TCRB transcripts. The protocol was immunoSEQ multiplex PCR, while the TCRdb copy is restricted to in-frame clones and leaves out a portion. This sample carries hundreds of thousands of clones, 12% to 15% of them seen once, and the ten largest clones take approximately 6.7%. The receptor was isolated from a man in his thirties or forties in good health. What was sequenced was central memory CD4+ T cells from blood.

The CDR3 DNA is TGTGCCAGCAGCTTAGCCGGGAGAACGTCCTACAATGAGCAGTTCTTC. This translates into CASSLAGRTSYNEQFF. This chain links TRBV7-2 with TRBJ2-1, with D maybe TRBD2 (6 bases). The V and J ends lost 0 bases and 1 base respectively, with 10 bases between them. The CDR3 extends over 16 amino acids. Germline loops: CDR1 SGHTA, CDR2 FQGNSA.